This TCR beta chain derives from a study of memory CD4+ T cells and cytomegalovirus serostatus. Overall study context: Donors were healthy Belgian adults, about ten CMV seropositive and fewer than 30 seronegative.

The table came from immunoSEQ multiplex PCR; TCRdb's copy has only in-frame clones and leaves some out. The table records tens of thousands of clones, approximately 80% of them present only once. This CDR3 comprises 15 residues. Germline V lookup: CDR1 MNHNY, CDR2 SVGAGI (reference sequence). V trimming: 6 bases; J trimming: 2 bases; junction bases outside the gene matches: 10. Study findings and constraints: A US-trained random forest predicted CMV serostatus with median AUC approximately 0.9.

Worth noting for this clone: Its target is not known.

The sort gate was single viable CD3+CD4+CD8-CD45RO+ cells for memory CD4+ T cells. The TCR sequence derives from an adult in good health and CMV-seronegative. The chain has TRBV6-6 and TRBJ2-7, with 7 bases fitting TRBD1. The sample was memory CD4+ T cells from blood. The CDR3 protein is CASRQQSGQTYEQYF. In DNA, the CDR3 is TGTGCCAGCAGGCAACAGTCGGGACAGACCTACGAGCAGTACTTC.